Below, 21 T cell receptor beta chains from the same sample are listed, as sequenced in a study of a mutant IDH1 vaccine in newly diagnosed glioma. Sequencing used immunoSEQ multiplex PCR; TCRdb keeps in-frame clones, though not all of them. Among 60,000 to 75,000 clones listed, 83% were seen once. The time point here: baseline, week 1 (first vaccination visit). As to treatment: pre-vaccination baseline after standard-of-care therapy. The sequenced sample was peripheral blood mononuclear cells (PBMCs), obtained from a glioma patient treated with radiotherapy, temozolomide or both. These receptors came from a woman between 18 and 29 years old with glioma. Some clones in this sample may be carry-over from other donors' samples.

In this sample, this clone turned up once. The CDR3 DNA reads as TGTGCCAGCAGTTATAAAGCGGGGCGAGGAGCTGAAGCTTTCTTT. Translating gives CASSYKAGRGAEAFF. The chain is built from TRBV6-5 and TRBJ1-1; D possibly corresponds to TRBD1 (5 bases). V shed 3 bases and J shed 6 bases, with 17 bases lying between them. Per germline, CDR1 MNHEY and CDR2 SVGAGI. There are 15 residues in the CDR3.

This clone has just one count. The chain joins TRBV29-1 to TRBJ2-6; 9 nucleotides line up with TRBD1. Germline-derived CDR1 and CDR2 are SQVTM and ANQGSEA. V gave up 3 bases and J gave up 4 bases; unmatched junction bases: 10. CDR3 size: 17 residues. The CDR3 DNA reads TGCAGCGTTGAGAGTCCCGGGACAGGGCCCGGGGCCAACGTCCTGACTTTC. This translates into CSVESPGTGPGANVLTF.

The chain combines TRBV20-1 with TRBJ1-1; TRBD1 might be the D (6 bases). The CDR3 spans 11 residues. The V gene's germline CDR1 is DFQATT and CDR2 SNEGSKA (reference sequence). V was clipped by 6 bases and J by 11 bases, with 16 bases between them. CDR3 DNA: TGCAGTGCCAACAGGGATCCCGTGGCTTTCTTT. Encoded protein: CSANRDPVAFF.

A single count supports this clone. The CDR3 here is CASSIRGTGNTIYF. CDR3 nucleotide sequence: TGTGCCAGCAGCATCAGGGGCACTGGAAACACCATATATTTT. The rearrangement links TRBV6-5 to TRBJ1-3, with a tentative D call TRBD1 (6 bases). V was shortened by 6 bases and J by 2 bases, with 11 bases between the two germline ends. Germline V gives CDR1 MNHEY, CDR2 SVGAGI. This CDR3 comprises 14 residues.

DNA of the CDR3: TGTGCCAGCAGCTTGGGACTAGCGGGAGTGTCTGAGACCCAGTACTTC. Encoded protein: CASSLGLAGVSETQYF. The V gene is TRBV5-8, the J gene TRBJ2-5, with 12 bases fitting TRBD2. The J segment lost 5 bases and the V segment lost 0 bases, leaving 5 bases of the junction unmatched. The CDR3 is 16 residues long. CDR1 is SGHTS and CDR2 is YDEGEE in the germline V gene. Combining the CDR3 with reference TRBV5-8 and TRBJ2-5 gives the whole variable domain EAGVTQSPTHLIKTRGQQATLRCSPISGHTSVYWYQQALGLGLQFLLWYDEGEERNRGNFPPRFSGRQFPNYSSELNVNALELEDSALYLCASSLGLAGVSETQYFGPGTRLLVL.

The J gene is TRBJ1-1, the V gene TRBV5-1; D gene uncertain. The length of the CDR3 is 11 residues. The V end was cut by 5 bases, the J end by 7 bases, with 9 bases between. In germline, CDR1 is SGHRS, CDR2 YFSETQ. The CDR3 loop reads CASSPGIEAFF. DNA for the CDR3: TGCGCCAGCAGTCCCGGCATTGAAGCTTTCTTT.

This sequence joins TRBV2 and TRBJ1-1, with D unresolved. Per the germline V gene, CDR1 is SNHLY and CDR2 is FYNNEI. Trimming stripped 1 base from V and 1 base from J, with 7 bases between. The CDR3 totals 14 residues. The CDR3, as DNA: TGTGCCAGCAGTGAAGAGGCAGAGAACACTGAAGCTTTCTTT. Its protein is CASSEEAENTEAFF. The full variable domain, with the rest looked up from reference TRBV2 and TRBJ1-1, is EPEVTQTPSHQVTQMGQEVILRCVPISNHLYFYWYRQILGQKVEFLVSFYNNEISEKSEIFDDQFSVERPDGSNFTLKIRSTKLEDSAMYFCASSEEAENTEAFFGQGTRLTVV.

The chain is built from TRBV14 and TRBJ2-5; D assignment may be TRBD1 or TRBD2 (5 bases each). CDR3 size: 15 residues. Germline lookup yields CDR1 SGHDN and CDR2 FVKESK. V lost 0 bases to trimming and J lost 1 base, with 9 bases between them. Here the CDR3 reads CASSQDWGIQETQYF. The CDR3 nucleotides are TGTGCCAGCAGCCAAGACTGGGGGATCCAAGAGACCCAGTACTTC.

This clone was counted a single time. CDR3 amino acids: CATLGLDYTF. The CDR3 bases are TGCGCCACCCTGGGGCTTGACTACACCTTC. The rearrangement uses TRBV10-2 and TRBJ1-2, with a possible D match to TRBD1 (5 bases). Germline assignment: CDR1 WSHSY and CDR2 SAAADI. V lost 10 bases and J 10 bases, leaving 13 bases between the germline ends. This CDR3 comprises 10 residues.

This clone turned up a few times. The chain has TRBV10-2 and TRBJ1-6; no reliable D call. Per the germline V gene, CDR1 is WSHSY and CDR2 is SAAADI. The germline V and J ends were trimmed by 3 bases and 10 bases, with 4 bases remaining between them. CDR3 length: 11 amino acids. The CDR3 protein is CASSEGSPLHF. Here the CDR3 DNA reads TGCGCCAGCAGTGAAGGGTCACCCCTCCACTTT.

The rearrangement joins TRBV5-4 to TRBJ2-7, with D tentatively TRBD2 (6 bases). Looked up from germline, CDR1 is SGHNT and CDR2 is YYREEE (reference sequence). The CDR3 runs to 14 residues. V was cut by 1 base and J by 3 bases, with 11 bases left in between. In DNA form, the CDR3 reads TGTGCCAGCAGCTTGTGGGGACTTCGCTACGAGCAGTACTTC. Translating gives CASSLWGLRYEQYF.

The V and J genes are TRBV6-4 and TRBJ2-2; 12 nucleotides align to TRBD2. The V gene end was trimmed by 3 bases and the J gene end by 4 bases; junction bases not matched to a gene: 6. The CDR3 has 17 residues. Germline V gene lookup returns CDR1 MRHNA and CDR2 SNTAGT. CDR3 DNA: TGTGCCAGCAGTGAGCTAGCGGGGGGGCCCGGCACCGGGGAGCTGTTTTTT. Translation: CASSELAGGPGTGELFF.

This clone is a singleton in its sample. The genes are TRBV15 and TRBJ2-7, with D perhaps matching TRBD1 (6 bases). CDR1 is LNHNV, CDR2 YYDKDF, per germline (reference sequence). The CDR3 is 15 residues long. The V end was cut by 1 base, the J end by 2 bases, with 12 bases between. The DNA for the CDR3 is TGTGCCACCAGCAGAGGGTCAGGGGAAGCCTACGAGCAGTACTTC. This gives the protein CATSRGSGEAYEQYF.

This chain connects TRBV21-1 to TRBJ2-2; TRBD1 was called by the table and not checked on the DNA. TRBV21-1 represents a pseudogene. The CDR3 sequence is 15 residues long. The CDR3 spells CASSKVEQNTGELFF. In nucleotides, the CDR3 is TGTGCCAGCAGCAAGGTTGAACAGAACACCGGGGAGCTGTTTTTT.

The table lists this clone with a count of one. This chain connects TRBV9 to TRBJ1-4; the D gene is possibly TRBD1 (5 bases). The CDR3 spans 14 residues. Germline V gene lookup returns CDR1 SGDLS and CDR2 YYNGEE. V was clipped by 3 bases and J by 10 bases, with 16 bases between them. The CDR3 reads CASSARQGNGKLFF. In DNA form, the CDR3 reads TGTGCCAGCAGCGCCCGCCAGGGTAACGGAAAACTGTTTTTT.

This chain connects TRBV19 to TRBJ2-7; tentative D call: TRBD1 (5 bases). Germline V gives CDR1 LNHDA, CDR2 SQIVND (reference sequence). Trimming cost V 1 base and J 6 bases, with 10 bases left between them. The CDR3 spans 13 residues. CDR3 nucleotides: TGTGCCAGTAGTATAGTTGAAGGGGTCGAGCAGTACTTC. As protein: CASSIVEGVEQYF.

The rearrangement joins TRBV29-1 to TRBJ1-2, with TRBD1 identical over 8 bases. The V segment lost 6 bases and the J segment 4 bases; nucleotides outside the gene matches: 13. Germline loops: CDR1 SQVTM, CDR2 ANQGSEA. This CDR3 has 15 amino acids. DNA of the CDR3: TGCAGCGTCGAGGAGGACAGGGACTTAATCTATGGCTACACCTTC. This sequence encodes CSVEEDRDLIYGYTF.

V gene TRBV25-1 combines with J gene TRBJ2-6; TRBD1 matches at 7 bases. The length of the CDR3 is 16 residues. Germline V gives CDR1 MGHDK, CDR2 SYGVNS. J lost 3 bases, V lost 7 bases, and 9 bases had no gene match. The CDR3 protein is CASTVMRGLGANVLTF. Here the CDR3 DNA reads TGTGCCAGCACCGTAATGAGGGGGCTTGGGGCCAACGTCCTGACTTTC.

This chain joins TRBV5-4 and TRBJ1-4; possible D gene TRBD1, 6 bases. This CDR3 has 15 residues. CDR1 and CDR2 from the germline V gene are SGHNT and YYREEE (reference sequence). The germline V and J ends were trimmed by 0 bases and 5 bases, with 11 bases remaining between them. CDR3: CASSLAQGSNEKLFF. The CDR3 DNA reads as TGTGCCAGCAGCTTGGCACAGGGTTCGAATGAAAAACTGTTTTTT.

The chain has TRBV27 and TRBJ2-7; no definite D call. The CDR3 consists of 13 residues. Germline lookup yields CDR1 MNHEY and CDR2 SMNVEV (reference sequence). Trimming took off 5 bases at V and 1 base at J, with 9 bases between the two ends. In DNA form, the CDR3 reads TGTGCCAGCAGTGTCAGCCGATCCTACGAGCAGTACTTC. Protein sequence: CASSVSRSYEQYF.

The CDR3 loop is CASRAGDLSGNTIYF. DNA of the CDR3: TGTGCCAGCAGGGCAGGGGACCTCTCTGGAAACACCATATATTTT. This chain uses TRBV6-6 with TRBJ1-3; D might be TRBD1 (6 bases). The germline CDR1 and CDR2 sequences are MNHNY and SVGAGI (reference sequence). The CDR3 is made up of 15 amino acids. V shed 6 bases and J shed 0 bases, with 12 bases lying between them.